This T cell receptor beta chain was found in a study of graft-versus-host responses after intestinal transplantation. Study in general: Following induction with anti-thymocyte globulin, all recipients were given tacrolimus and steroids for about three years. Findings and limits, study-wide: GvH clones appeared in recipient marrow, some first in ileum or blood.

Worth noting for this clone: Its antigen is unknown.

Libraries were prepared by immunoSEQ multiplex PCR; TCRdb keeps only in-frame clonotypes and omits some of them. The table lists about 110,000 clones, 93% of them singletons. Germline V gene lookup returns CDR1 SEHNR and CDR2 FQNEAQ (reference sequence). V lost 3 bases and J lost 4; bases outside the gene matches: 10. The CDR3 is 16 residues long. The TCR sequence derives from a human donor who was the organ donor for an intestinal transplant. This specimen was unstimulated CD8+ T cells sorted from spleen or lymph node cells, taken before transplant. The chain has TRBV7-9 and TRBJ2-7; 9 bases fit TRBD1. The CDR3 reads CASSFLPGQGVYEQYF. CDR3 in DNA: TGTGCCAGCAGCTTTCTTCCGGGACAGGGTGTGTACGAGCAGTACTTC.